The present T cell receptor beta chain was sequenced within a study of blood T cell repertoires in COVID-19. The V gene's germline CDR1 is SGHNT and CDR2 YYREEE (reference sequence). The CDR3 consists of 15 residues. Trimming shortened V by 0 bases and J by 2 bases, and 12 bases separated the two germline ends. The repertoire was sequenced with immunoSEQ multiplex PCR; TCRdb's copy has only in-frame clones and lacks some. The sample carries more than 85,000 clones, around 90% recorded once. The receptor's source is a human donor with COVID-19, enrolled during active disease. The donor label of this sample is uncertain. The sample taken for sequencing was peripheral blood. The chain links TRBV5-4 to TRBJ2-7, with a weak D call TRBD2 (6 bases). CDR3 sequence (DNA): TGTGCCAGCAGCTTGGATACTAGCCGAACCTACGAGCAGTACTTC. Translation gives CASSLDTSRTYEQYF. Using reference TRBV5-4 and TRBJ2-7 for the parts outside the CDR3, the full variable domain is ETGVTQSPTHLIKTRGQQVTLRCSSQSGHNTVSWYQQALGQGPQFIFQYYREEENGRGNFPPRFSGLQFPNYSSELNVNALELDDSALYLCASSLDTSRTYEQYFGPGTRLTVT.